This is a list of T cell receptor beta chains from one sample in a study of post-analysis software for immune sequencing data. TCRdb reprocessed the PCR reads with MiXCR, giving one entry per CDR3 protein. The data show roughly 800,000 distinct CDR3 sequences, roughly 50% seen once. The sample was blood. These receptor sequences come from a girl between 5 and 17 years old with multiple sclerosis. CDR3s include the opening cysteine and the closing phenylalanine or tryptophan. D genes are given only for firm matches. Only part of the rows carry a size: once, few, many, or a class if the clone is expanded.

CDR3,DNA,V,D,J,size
CASMQQVRLGTEAFF,TGTGCCAGCATGCAACAGGTACGATTGGGCACTGAAGCTTTCTTT,TRBV2,.,TRBJ1-1,few
CSVEVVGVGEQYF,TGCAGCGTTGAAGTAGTGGGGGTAGGAGAGCAGTACTTC,TRBV29-1,.,TRBJ2-7,.
CASSLVLRDPTDTQYF,TGTGCCAGCAGCTTAGTCTTGCGGGACCCGACAGATACGCAGTATTTT,TRBV7-2,.,TRBJ2-3,.
CASSDGGGGQPQHF,TGTGCCAGCAGCGACGGGGGGGGAGGTCAGCCCCAGCATTTT,TRBV9,.,TRBJ1-5,.
CASSLWGASGANVLTF,TGTGCCAGCAGTTTATGGGGAGCCTCTGGGGCCAACGTCCTGACTTTC,TRBV27,.,TRBJ2-6,few
CASSLGLAGEAIQYF,TGTGCCAGCAGCTTAGGGCTAGCGGGGGAGGCCATTCAGTACTTC,TRBV7-8,TRBD2,TRBJ2-4,few
CASSLFQRSSDTQYF,TGTGCCAGCAGCTTATTTCAACGGAGTTCAGATACGCAGTATTTT,TRBV7-6,.,TRBJ2-3,.
CSARRGDEQFF,TGCAGTGCTAGAAGGGGGGATGAGCAGTTCTTC,TRBV20-1,.,TRBJ2-1,.
CASSLGGNPNYGYTF,TGTGCCAGCAGTTTAGGTGGTAACCCTAACTATGGCTACACCTTC,TRBV12-3/TRBV12-4,.,TRBJ1-2,.
CASSFMGTGFYNEQFF,TGTGCCAGCAGTTTCATGGGGACAGGGTTCTACAATGAGCAGTTCTTC,TRBV28,TRBD1,TRBJ2-1,.
CASSRRGTSTGETQYF,TGTGCCAGCAGCCGAAGAGGGACTAGCACCGGGGAGACCCAGTACTTC,TRBV9,TRBD2,TRBJ2-5,once
CASSWARATRSDGYTF,TGTGCCAGCAGCTGGGCCCGAGCGACACGGAGTGATGGCTACACCTTC,TRBV5-5,.,TRBJ1-2,few
CSACPQGYEQYF,TGCAGTGCTTGTCCCCAGGGGTACGAGCAGTACTTC,TRBV20-1,.,TRBJ2-7,.
CASSQVGQFYEQYF,TGTGCCAGCAGCCAAGTGGGACAGTTCTACGAGCAGTACTTC,TRBV14,TRBD1,TRBJ2-7,.
CASSDSGRAHEQYF,TGTGCCAGCAGCGATAGCGGGAGGGCCCACGAGCAGTACTTC,TRBV5-4,TRBD2,TRBJ2-7,.
CASSGTGGVEKLFF,TGTGCCAGCAGTGGGACAGGGGGCGTTGAAAAACTGTTTTTT,TRBV6-5,TRBD1,TRBJ1-4,.
CSAYAPGGLDEQYF,TGCAGTGCCTATGCGCCGGGAGGGTTAGACGAGCAGTACTTC,TRBV20-1,TRBD2,TRBJ2-7,.
CASSEAQGRYGYTF,TGTGCCAGCAGTGAAGCACAGGGGCGGTATGGCTACACCTTC,TRBV2,TRBD1,TRBJ1-2,few
CASRLGGQETQYF,TGTGCCAGCAGGTTGGGGGGCCAAGAGACCCAGTACTTC,TRBV28,.,TRBJ2-5,few
CASSFPAGGYEQYF,TGTGCCAGCAGTTTCCCAGCGGGAGGATACGAGCAGTACTTC,TRBV12-3/TRBV12-4,TRBD2,TRBJ2-7,.
CAWRQDNGPYNEQFF,TGTGCCTGGAGACAGGATAACGGTCCCTACAATGAGCAGTTCTTC,TRBV30,.,TRBJ2-1,.
CASSTLGQGMKGQPQHF,TGTGCCAGCAGCACACTGGGACAGGGTATGAAGGGCCAGCCCCAGCATTTT,TRBV7-8,TRBD1,TRBJ1-5,.
CASSLDPAGEAFF,TGTGCCAGCAGCTTAGATCCGGCTGGTGAAGCTTTCTTT,TRBV11-3,.,TRBJ1-1,.
CASSDHGTSWNEQFF,TGTGCCAGCAGTGATCACGGGACTAGTTGGAATGAGCAGTTCTTC,TRBV6-4,TRBD2,TRBJ2-1,.
CACPQGVYGYTF,TGTGCCTGTCCTCAGGGAGTCTATGGCTACACCTTC,TRBV30,.,TRBJ1-2,.
CASTRTQYGYTF,TGTGCCAGCACCCGGACGCAGTATGGCTACACCTTC,TRBV6-1,.,TRBJ1-2,.
CASSLWGVNEQYF,TGCGCCAGCAGCTTGTGGGGGGTAAACGAGCAGTACTTC,TRBV5-1,.,TRBJ2-7,.
CASSDKGAYSGQYF,TGTGCCAGCAGTGACAAGGGGGCCTACTCAGGGCAGTACTTC,TRBV6-1,TRBD1,TRBJ2-7,.